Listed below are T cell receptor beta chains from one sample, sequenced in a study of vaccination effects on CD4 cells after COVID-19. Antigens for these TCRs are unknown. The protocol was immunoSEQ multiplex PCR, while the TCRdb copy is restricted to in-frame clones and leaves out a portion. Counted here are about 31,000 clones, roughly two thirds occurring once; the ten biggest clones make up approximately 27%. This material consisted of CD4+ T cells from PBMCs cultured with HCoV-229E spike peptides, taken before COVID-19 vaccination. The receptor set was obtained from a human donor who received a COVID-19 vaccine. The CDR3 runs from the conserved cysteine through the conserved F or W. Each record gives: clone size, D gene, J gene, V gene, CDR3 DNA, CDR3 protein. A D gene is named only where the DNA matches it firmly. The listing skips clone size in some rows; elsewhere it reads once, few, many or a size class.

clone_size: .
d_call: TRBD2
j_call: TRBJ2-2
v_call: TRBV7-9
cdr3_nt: TGTGCCAGCAGCTTAGGGACTAGACGTTACACCGGGGAGCTGTTTTTT
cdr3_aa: CASSLGTRRYTGELFF

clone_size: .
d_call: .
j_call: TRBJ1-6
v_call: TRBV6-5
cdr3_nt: TGTGCCAGCAGTTACTCGGGGGCCTATAATTCACCCCTCCACTTT
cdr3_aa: CASSYSGAYNSPLHF

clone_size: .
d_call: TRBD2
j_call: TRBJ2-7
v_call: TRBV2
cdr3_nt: TGTGCCAGCAGGGTAGCGGGAGCCTACGAGCAGTACTTC
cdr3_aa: CASRVAGAYEQYF

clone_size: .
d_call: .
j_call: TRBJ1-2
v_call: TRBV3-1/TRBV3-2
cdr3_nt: TGTGCCAGCAGCCAATCGTCGAGCTATGGCTACACCTTC
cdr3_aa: CASSQSSSYGYTF

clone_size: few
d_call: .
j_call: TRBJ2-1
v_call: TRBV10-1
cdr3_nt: TGCGCCAGCAGTGAGTCGGACGGGAATGAGCAGTTCTTC
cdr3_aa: CASSESDGNEQFF

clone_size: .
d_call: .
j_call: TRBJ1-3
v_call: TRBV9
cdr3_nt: TGTGCCAGCAGCCCCCGACCTCTCTCTGGAAACACCATATATTTT
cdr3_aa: CASSPRPLSGNTIYF

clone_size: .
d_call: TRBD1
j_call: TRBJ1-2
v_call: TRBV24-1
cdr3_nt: TGTGCCACCAGTGACACGGACAGGGAGGACGGCTACACCTTC
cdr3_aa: CATSDTDREDGYTF

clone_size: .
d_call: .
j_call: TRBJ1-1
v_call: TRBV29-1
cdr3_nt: TGCAGCGTTGAAGGGAAGATGAACACTGAAGCTTTCTTT
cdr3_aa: CSVEGKMNTEAFF

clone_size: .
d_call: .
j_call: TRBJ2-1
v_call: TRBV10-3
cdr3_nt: TGTGCCATCATGGGGGGGGGCCAAGGCAATGAGCAGTTCTTC
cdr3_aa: CAIMGGGQGNEQFF

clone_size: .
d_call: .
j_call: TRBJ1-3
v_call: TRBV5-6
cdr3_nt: TGTGCCAGCAGCTTGGTAAGGGCTGGAAACACCATATATTTT
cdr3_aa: CASSLVRAGNTIYF

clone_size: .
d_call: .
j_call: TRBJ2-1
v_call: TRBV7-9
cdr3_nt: TGTGCCAGCAGCCCGTCAGGGGCCACAGGGGAGCAGTTCTTC
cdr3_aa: CASSPSGATGEQFF

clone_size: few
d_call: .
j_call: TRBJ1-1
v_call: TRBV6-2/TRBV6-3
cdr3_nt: TGTGCCAGCAGTTACACGGAGAACACTGAAGCTTTCTTT
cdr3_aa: CASSYTENTEAFF

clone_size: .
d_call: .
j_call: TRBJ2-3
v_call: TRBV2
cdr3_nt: TGTGCCAGCAGTGATGGGGCGGCAGATACGCAGTATTTT
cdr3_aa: CASSDGAADTQYF

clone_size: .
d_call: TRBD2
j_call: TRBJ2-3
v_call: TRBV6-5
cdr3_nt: TGTGCCAGCAGTTCAGGCGGGGGGCACACAGATACGCAGTATTTT
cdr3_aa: CASSSGGGHTDTQYF

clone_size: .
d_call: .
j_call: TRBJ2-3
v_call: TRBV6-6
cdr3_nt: TGTGCCATCCGTAGCACAGATACGCAGTATTTT
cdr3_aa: CAIRSTDTQYF

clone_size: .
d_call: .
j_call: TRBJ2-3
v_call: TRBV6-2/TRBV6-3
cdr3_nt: TGTGCCAGCAGCCGCGCGACAGGTGTAGGCACAGATACGCAGTATTTT
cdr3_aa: CASSRATGVGTDTQYF